This TCR beta chain was captured by sequencing in a study of OX40 agonist ivuxolimab in advanced cancers. Overall study: At doses from 0.01 to 10 mg/kg, patients were given intravenous ivuxolimab every 2 weeks. Prior anti-PD-1, anti-PD-L1 or anti-CTLA-4 therapy did not bar entry, and about 40% had some.

CDR1 and CDR2 (germline): SEHNR, FQNEAQ (reference sequence). Between the trimmed V and J ends, which lost 3 bases and 6 bases, there was a span of 6 bases. This CDR3 is built from 12 residues. Assay used: immunoSEQ multiplex PCR; TCRdb lists only in-frame clones, some missing. This sample yields around 90,000 clones, of which around 89% are seen a single time; around 7.4% belongs to the top ten. The clonotype comes from an adult with an advanced solid tumor such as melanoma, head and neck, liver or kidney cancer. The source was CD4+ or CD8+ T cells sorted from blood, collected in a trial of the OX40 agonist ivuxolimab. The V and J genes are TRBV7-9 and TRBJ2-1; no clear D gene. This chain's CDR3 is CASSFEANEQFF. CDR3 nucleotide sequence: TGTGCCAGCAGCTTCGAAGCCAATGAGCAGTTCTTC.